Listed below are T cell receptor beta chains from one sample, sequenced in a study of identical twins. TCRdb called the 5' RACE reads again in MiXCR, with one record for every CDR3 protein. The sample shows under 250,000 distinct CDR3 sequences, 10% to 15% of them seen only once. The data also belong to a second study, concerning yellow fever vaccine responses in identical twins.

The source material was memory (CD45RO+) T cells sorted from blood. These receptors were taken from a woman between 18 and 29 years old in good health. Both conserved end residues are part of each CDR3. The order of the fields is V gene, clone size, D gene, J gene, CDR3 DNA, CDR3 protein. D genes are given only for firm matches. For some rows the clone size is stated as once, few or many, or as a class when expanded; others skip it.

v_gene: TRBV7-9; abundance: many; d_gene: .; j_gene: TRBJ1-2; CDR3nt: TGTGCCAGCAGCTTGGCAGGGATCCCTAACTATGGCTACACCTTC; CDR3aa: CASSLAGIPNYGYTF
v_gene: TRBV6-5; abundance: .; d_gene: .; j_gene: TRBJ1-1; CDR3nt: TGTGCCAGCAGTTACGACAGGAACACTGAAGCTTTCTTT; CDR3aa: CASSYDRNTEAFF
v_gene: TRBV7-2; abundance: .; d_gene: .; j_gene: TRBJ1-6; CDR3nt: TGTGCCAGCAGCCATTTTTCCGGACTTGGCAATTCACCCCTCCACTTT; CDR3aa: CASSHFSGLGNSPLHF
v_gene: TRBV6-2/TRBV6-3; abundance: many; d_gene: .; j_gene: TRBJ2-3; CDR3nt: TGTGCCAGCACCATAGCGGGCACAGATACGCAGTATTTT; CDR3aa: CASTIAGTDTQYF
v_gene: TRBV15; abundance: few; d_gene: .; j_gene: TRBJ2-1; CDR3nt: TGTGCCACCAGCAGAGGGTACGAGAGCGGGCTCAATGAGCAGTTCTTC; CDR3aa: CATSRGYESGLNEQFF
v_gene: TRBV28; abundance: medium-sized; d_gene: .; j_gene: TRBJ1-6; CDR3nt: TGTGCCAGCAGTCCAGAAAGGGACGGCTATAATTCACCCCTCCACTTT; CDR3aa: CASSPERDGYNSPLHF
v_gene: TRBV29-1; abundance: .; d_gene: .; j_gene: TRBJ1-2; CDR3nt: TGCAGCGTTGGGACGCGGGGGGCCGGTGGCTACACCTTC; CDR3aa: CSVGTRGAGGYTF
v_gene: TRBV5-1; abundance: few; d_gene: .; j_gene: TRBJ1-2; CDR3nt: TGCGCCAGCACCCCTCAGGCCGCCTCGAGCTATGGCTACACCTTC; CDR3aa: CASTPQAASSYGYTF
v_gene: TRBV7-9; abundance: many; d_gene: .; j_gene: TRBJ1-1; CDR3nt: TGTGCCAGCAGCTTATCGGGACAGAACACTGAAGCTTTCTTT; CDR3aa: CASSLSGQNTEAFF
v_gene: TRBV7-9; abundance: .; d_gene: .; j_gene: TRBJ2-7; CDR3nt: TGTGCCAGCAGTCACCCTGGAGGACCGACCTACGAGCAGTACTTC; CDR3aa: CASSHPGGPTYEQYF
v_gene: TRBV2; abundance: few; d_gene: .; j_gene: TRBJ2-5; CDR3nt: TGTGCCAGCAGGCTAGGTTTTGAGACCCAGTACTTC; CDR3aa: CASRLGFETQYF
v_gene: TRBV5-6; abundance: few; d_gene: TRBD2; j_gene: TRBJ2-7; CDR3nt: TGTGCCAGCAGCTCCCCGGGACTAGGGGGCTACGAGCAGTACTTC; CDR3aa: CASSSPGLGGYEQYF
v_gene: TRBV4-2; abundance: few; d_gene: TRBD2; j_gene: TRBJ2-7; CDR3nt: TGTGCCAGCAGCCAAGATCAGGAGCGGGAGAGCTCCTACGAGCAGTACTTC; CDR3aa: CASSQDQERESSYEQYF
v_gene: TRBV21-1; abundance: few; d_gene: .; j_gene: TRBJ1-5; CDR3nt: TGTGCCAGCAGCAAAGCTATGACAGGGGGCAATCAGCCCCAGCATTTT; CDR3aa: CASSKAMTGGNQPQHF
v_gene: TRBV7-8; abundance: many; d_gene: .; j_gene: TRBJ2-2; CDR3nt: TGTGCCAGCAGCTTAGACGTCACCGGGGAGCTGTTTTTT; CDR3aa: CASSLDVTGELFF